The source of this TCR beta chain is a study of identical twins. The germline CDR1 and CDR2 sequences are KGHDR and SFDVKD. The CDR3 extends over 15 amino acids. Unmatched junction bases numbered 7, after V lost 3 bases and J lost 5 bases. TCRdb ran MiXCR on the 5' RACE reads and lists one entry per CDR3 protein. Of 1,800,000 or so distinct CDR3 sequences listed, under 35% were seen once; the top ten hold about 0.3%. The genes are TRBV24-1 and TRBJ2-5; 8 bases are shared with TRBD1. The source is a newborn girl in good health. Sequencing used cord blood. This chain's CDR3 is CATSDETGALETQYF. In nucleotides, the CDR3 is TGTGCCACCAGTGATGAGACAGGGGCCCTGGAGACCCAGTACTTC.